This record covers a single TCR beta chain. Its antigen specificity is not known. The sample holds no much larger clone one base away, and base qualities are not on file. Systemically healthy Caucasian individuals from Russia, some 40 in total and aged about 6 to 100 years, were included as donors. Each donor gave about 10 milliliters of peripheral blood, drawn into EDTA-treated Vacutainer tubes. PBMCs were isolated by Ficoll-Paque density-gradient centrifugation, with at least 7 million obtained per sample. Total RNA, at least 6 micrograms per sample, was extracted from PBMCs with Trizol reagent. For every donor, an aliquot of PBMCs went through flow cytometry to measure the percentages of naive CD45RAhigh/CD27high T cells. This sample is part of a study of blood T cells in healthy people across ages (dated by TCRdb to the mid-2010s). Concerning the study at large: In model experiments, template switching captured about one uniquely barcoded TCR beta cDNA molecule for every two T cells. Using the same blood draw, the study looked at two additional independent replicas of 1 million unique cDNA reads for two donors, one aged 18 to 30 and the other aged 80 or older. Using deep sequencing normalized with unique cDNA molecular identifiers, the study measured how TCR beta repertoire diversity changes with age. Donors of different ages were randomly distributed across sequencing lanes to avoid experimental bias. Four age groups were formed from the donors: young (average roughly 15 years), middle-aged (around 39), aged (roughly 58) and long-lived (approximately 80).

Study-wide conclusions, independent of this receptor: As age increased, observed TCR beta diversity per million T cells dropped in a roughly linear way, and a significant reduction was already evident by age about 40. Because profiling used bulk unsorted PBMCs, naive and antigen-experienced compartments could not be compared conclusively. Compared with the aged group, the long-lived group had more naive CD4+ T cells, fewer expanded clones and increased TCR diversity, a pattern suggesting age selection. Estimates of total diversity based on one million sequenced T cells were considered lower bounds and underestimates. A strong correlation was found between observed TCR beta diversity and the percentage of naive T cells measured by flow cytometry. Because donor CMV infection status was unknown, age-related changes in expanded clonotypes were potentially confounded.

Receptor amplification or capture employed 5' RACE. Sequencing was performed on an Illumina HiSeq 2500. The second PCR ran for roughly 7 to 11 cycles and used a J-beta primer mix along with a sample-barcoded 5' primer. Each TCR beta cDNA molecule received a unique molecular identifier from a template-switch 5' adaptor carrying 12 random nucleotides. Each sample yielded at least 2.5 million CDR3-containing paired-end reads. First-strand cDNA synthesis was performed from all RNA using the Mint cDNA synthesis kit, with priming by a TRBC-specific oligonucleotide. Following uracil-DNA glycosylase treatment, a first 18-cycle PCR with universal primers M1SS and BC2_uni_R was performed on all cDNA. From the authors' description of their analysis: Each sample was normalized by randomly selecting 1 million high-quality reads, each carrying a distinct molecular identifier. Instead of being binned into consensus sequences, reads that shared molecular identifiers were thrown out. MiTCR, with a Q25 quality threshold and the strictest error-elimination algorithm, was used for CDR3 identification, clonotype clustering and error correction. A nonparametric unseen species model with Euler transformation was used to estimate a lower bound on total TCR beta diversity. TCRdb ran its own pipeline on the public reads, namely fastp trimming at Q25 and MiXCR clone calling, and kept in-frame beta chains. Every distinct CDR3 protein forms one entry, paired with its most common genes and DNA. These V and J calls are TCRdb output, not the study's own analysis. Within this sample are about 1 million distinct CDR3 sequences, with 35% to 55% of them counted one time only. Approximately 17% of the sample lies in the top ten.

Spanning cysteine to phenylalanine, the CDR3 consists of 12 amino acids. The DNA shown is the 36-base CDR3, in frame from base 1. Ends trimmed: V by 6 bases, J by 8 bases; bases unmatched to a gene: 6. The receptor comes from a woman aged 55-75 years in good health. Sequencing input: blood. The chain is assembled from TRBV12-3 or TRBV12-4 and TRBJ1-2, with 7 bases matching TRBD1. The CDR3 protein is CASRTTGKGYTF. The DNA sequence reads TGTGCCAGCAGGACGACAGGGAAGGGCTACACCTTC.